This entry lists 6 T cell receptor beta chains sequenced from one sample in a study of blood T cell repertoires in COVID-19. Measured with immunoSEQ multiplex PCR; TCRdb has only the in-frame clones, and not every one. Of 95,000 to 150,000 clones listed, around 88% are singletons. The sequencing sample was made of peripheral blood. Source of these receptors: a woman aged 45 to 65 with active or convalescent COVID-19.

The chain recombines TRBV18 with TRBJ2-7; no firm D call. Trimming removed 2 bases from V and 0 bases from J, with 11 bases in between. The CDR3 loop spans 15 amino acids. Germline V gene data show CDR1 as KGHSH and CDR2 as LQKENI. This chain's CDR3 is CASSPRSAGSYEQYF. The CDR3 DNA follows: TGTGCCAGCTCACCAAGATCCGCCGGCTCCTACGAGCAGTACTTC.

The J gene is TRBJ2-5, the V gene TRBV5-4; 10 nucleotides line up with TRBD2. Germline CDR1 reads SGHNT; CDR2 reads YYREEE (reference sequence). After removal of 3 bases from V and 2 bases from J, the junction contained 1 base not matched to a gene. The CDR3 consists of 14 residues. CDR3 nucleotides: TGTGCCAGCAGCTATAGCGGGAGGCAAGAGACCCAGTACTTC. Translated: CASSYSGRQETQYF.

This rearrangement joins TRBV28 to TRBJ2-1; 9 positions agree with TRBD2. V was pared by 6 bases and J by 6 bases, with 9 bases of the junction left unmatched. This CDR3 contains 15 residues. Germline loops: CDR1 MDHEN, CDR2 SYDVKM. CDR3 sequence: CASSSAAGGLNEQFF. In DNA form, the CDR3 reads TGTGCCAGCAGCTCGGCAGCGGGGGGCCTCAATGAGCAGTTCTTC.

The chain is built from TRBV2 and TRBJ2-1, with D possibly matching TRBD1 (5 bases). The CDR3 runs to 13 residues. Germline CDR1 reads SNHLY; CDR2 reads FYNNEI. Trimming took 8 bases from V and 1 from J, leaving 9 bases between them. The CDR3 is CASASGSYNEQFF. CDR3 nucleotide sequence: TGTGCCAGCGCCTCAGGGTCCTACAATGAGCAGTTCTTC.

The CDR3 protein is CAISESSSGVYNEQFF. For the CDR3, the DNA is TGTGCCATCAGTGAGTCGAGTAGCGGGGTATACAATGAGCAGTTCTTC. The chain links TRBV10-3 to TRBJ2-1; 8 positions agree with TRBD2. Germline V gives CDR1 ENHRY, CDR2 SYGVKD. The CDR3 is 16 amino acids. V trimming: 0 bases; J trimming: 4 bases; junction bases outside the gene matches: 5.

This sequence joins TRBV5-5 and TRBJ2-1; 12 nucleotides match TRBD2. Trimming at V came to 4 bases and at J to 8 bases, leaving 4 bases not matched to a gene. The CDR3 is 14 residues long. Germline assignment: CDR1 SGHKS and CDR2 YYEKEE (reference sequence). The CDR3 region has the DNA TGTGCCAGCAGCGGACTAGCGGGAACACATGAGCAGTTCTTC. Its protein is CASSGLAGTHEQFF.